This T cell receptor beta chain comes out of a study of Graves' ophthalmopathy and Graves' hyperthyroidism. Study as a whole: Samples of peripheral blood were obtained at initial diagnosis, prior to treatment of any kind.

General study findings and limits: Sensitivity reached roughly 90% and specificity about 81% for a 13-signature model separating ophthalmopathy from stable hyperthyroidism. Among thyroid clonotypes expanded above 0.001 frequency, most also appeared in blood.

Using RNA transcripts, the TCR beta CDR3 regions were amplified. RT-PCR in the first round used HTBI primers; a second-round multiplex PCR followed. TCRdb re-analysed the multiplex PCR reads in MiXCR, keeping a single row per CDR3 protein. The sample holds around 400,000 distinct CDR3 sequences, about 21% seen once. This clonotype was observed at least ten times. Its antigen is as yet unknown. The CDR3 runs to 15 residues. V lost 0 bases, J lost 1 base, and 6 bases lay in between. Germline V gives CDR1 MNHEY, CDR2 SVGEGT. This TCR was sampled from a woman aged 18-29 years with stable Graves' hyperthyroidism. Sequencing was done on a sample of peripheral blood. The chain is built from TRBV6-2 or TRBV6-3 and TRBJ2-2, with unresolved D. In DNA form, the CDR3 reads TGTGCCAGCAGTTACTCAAACGTGAACACCGGGGAGCTGTTTTTT. The encoded protein is CASSYSNVNTGELFF.